Below, 25 T cell receptor beta chains from the same sample are listed, as sequenced in a study of human T cells and chemical hapten exposure. MiXCR was run by TCRdb on the RACE reads, yielding one entry per CDR3 protein. The repertoire holds a few hundred thousand distinct CDR3 sequences, over 7.5% seen once, with roughly 1.2% in the top ten. The sample's time point: pre-sensitization, week 0. Treatment specified: therapeutic diphenylcyclopropenone sensitization with weekly scalp DPC. Material: whole blood, obtained in connection with sensitization to the hapten diphenylcyclopropenone (DPC). The receptors here all came from a man aged 18 to 29 with alopecia areata. Some clones in this sample may be carry-over from other donors' samples.

The rearrangement links TRBV6-2 or TRBV6-3 to TRBJ1-5; TRBD1 matches 8 bases. J lost 4 bases, V lost 0 bases, and 8 bases had no gene match. This CDR3 is 17 amino acids long. The germline V gene has CDR1 MNHEY and CDR2 SVGEGT. The CDR3 DNA sequence: TGTGCCAGCAGTTACTCGGAGGGACAGGCGTTTAATCAGCCCCAGCATTTT. Residues: CASSYSEGQAFNQPQHF.

The chain is built from TRBV6-5 and TRBJ2-5, with 7 bases fitting TRBD2. J gave up 5 bases and V 6 bases, and 12 bases lay outside the gene matches. This CDR3 is 15 amino acids long. CDR1 and CDR2 from the germline V gene are MNHEY and SVGAGI. CDR3 bases: TGTGCCAGCAGCCACCGACTAGCCTCGAGCGAGACCCAGTACTTC. Protein sequence: CASSHRLASSETQYF.

The rearrangement joins TRBV20-1 to TRBJ1-1, with D possibly TRBD1 on 5 matching bases. V was cut by 8 bases and J by 4 bases, with 17 bases left in between. The CDR3 has 13 residues. Germline CDR1 and CDR2: DFQATT and SNEGSKA (reference sequence). The CDR3 DNA reads TGCAGTACGCTGCTAGCAGGGAGCACTGAAGCTTTCTTT. Its protein is CSTLLAGSTEAFF.

J is TRBJ1-5 and V is TRBV12-3 or TRBV12-4, with D tentatively TRBD1 (7 bases). The assigned J gene may be wrong: the sequence end matches TRBJ2-3 better. The CDR3 consists of 14 residues. The CDR3 reads CASSFGGGNQPQYF. The CDR3 nucleotides read TGTGCCAGCAGTTTTGGAGGGGGCAATCAGCCCCAGTATTTT.

This clonotype was observed a handful of times. This chain links TRBV7-9 with TRBJ1-4; perhaps TRBD1 as D (6 bases). Looked up from germline, CDR1 is SEHNR and CDR2 is FQNEAQ (reference sequence). The CDR3 length is 15 residues. V was trimmed by 5 bases and J by 3 bases, leaving 13 bases between them. As DNA, the CDR3 is TGTGCCAGCAGCCAGACAGGTTTACCTAATGAAAAACTGTTTTTT. Translation gives CASSQTGLPNEKLFF.

This clonotype was observed a handful of times. The chain carries TRBV28 and TRBJ1-5; no reliable D call. Germline V gives CDR1 MDHEN, CDR2 SYDVKM. Trimming removed 2 bases at V and 6 bases at J, with 8 bases between. This CDR3 contains 13 residues. In DNA, the CDR3 is TGTGCCAGCAGTTTAAGGGCCGGTCAGCCCCAGCATTTT. Amino acids: CASSLRAGQPQHF.

Ten or more counts support this clonotype. The chain links TRBV7-9 to TRBJ2-2, with D uncertain. Germline CDR1 is SEHNR and CDR2 is FQNEAQ (reference sequence). V was cut by 2 bases and J by 2 bases, with 3 bases left in between. This CDR3 is 13 amino acids long. CDR3 nucleotide sequence: TGTGCCAGCAGCTTAATTAACACCGGGGAGCTGTTTTTT. Its translation is CASSLINTGELFF.

V and J are TRBV15 and TRBJ2-1; 7 bases align to TRBD2. Germline V gene sequence: CDR1 LNHNV, CDR2 YYDKDF (reference sequence). The CDR3 spans 15 residues. The J segment lost 5 bases and the V segment lost 1 base, leaving 5 bases of the junction unmatched. CDR3 nucleotides: TGTGCCACCAGCAGAGCCGGGCGGGGGAACAATGAGCAGTTCTTC. As protein: CATSRAGRGNNEQFF.

This clonotype was seen more than once but under ten times. The gene calls are TRBV27 and TRBJ1-2, with TRBD1 matching over 7 bases. From germline, CDR1 is MNHEY and CDR2 SMNVEV (reference sequence). Trimming cost V 3 bases and J 8 bases; bases outside gene matches: 9. The CDR3 totals 14 residues. This CDR3 is CASSFTGVSEGYTF. In nucleotides, the CDR3 is TGTGCCAGCAGTTTTACAGGGGTTTCTGAGGGCTACACCTTC.

The chain links TRBV7-2 to TRBJ1-2; D remains ambiguous. Per germline, CDR1 SGHTA and CDR2 FQGNSA. Deletions cut 1 base from V and 3 bases from J, with 12 bases between. This CDR3 spans 15 amino acids. This CDR3 reads CASSLERQQYYGYTF. CDR3 bases: TGTGCCAGCAGCTTAGAGCGGCAGCAATACTATGGCTACACCTTC.

The gene calls are TRBV7-8 and TRBJ1-5; 9 bases line up with TRBD1. The CDR3 has 17 amino acids. V dropped 6 bases and J dropped 3; count of bases not matched to a gene: 12. The germline V gene has CDR1 SGHVS and CDR2 FQNEAQ. CDR3 in DNA: TGTGCCAGCAGTCGACAAAGGACAGGGGAGGCCAATCAGCCCCAGCATTTT. This encodes CASSRQRTGEANQPQHF.

This clonotype appeared a few times. The chain combines TRBV20-1 with TRBJ2-7; TRBD2 agrees at 7 bases. J was trimmed by 4 bases and V by 1 base; bases with no gene match: 4. Germline loops: CDR1 DFQATT, CDR2 SNEGSKA (reference sequence). The length of the CDR3 is 13 residues. The CDR3 reads CSARVGGDYEQYF. The CDR3 DNA is TGCAGTGCTAGAGTGGGAGGGGATTACGAGCAGTACTTC.

The chain is built from TRBV6-5 and TRBJ2-5; the D gene is possibly TRBD1 (6 bases). V was shortened by 4 bases and J by 2 bases, with 14 bases between the two germline ends. The CDR3 sequence is 15 residues long. Germline V lookup: CDR1 MNHEY, CDR2 SVGAGI. CDR3 in DNA: TGTGCCAGCAGTTTACAGGGCTTAGAACAAGAGACCCAGTACTTC. Translation gives CASSLQGLEQETQYF.

This clonotype was found many times. The V and J genes are TRBV28 and TRBJ2-3, with D possibly TRBD1 on 6 matching bases. Germline CDR1 MDHEN, CDR2 SYDVKM. Trimming stripped 6 bases from V and 2 bases from J, with 12 bases between. The CDR3 loop spans 14 amino acids. This CDR3 reads CASRRGGATDTQYF. DNA for the CDR3: TGTGCCAGCAGGAGAGGGGGAGCCACAGATACGCAGTATTTT.

This clonotype was seen a few times. The V and J genes are TRBV7-7 and TRBJ2-5; maybe TRBD2 (6 bases). The V end was cut by 2 bases, the J end by 1 base, with 14 bases between. CDR1 is SSHAT, CDR2 FNYEAQ, per germline (reference sequence). The CDR3 length is 16 residues. The CDR3, as DNA: TGTGCCAGCAGCTTAAGCCCTAGCGAGGCCCAAGAGACCCAGTACTTC. Translation: CASSLSPSEAQETQYF.

This clonotype turned up a few times. This chain uses TRBV10-3 with TRBJ2-6, with a possible D match to TRBD1 (6 bases). V lost 10 bases and J lost 2, with 9 bases in between. Germline CDR1 reads ENHRY; CDR2 reads SYGVKD. This CDR3 spans 13 amino acids. For the CDR3, the DNA is TGTGCCACCCAGGGGACTGGGGCCAACGTCCTGACTTTC. This translates into CATQGTGANVLTF.

A few counts support this clonotype. This chain connects TRBV27 to TRBJ1-1; 8 bases map to TRBD1. The germline V gene encodes CDR1 MNHEY and CDR2 SMNVEV (reference sequence). The CDR3 consists of 16 residues. The junction had 8 bases not matched to a gene; V was cut back by 0 bases and J by 5 bases. DNA for the CDR3: TGTGCCAGCAGTTTATCGCAGGGGGCGAGTCGGACTGAAGCTTTCTTT. This encodes CASSLSQGASRTEAFF.

This clonotype was detected only a few times. This chain links TRBV6-2 or TRBV6-3 with TRBJ1-5; 7 nucleotides match TRBD1. Germline loops: CDR1 MNHEY, CDR2 SVGEGT. V lost 7 bases, J lost 4 bases, and 10 bases stayed unmatched. There are 15 residues in the CDR3. The CDR3 sequence: CASTLPGTANQPQHF. The CDR3 region has the DNA TGTGCCAGCACCCTCCCCGGGACAGCTAATCAGCCCCAGCATTTT.

This clonotype was observed many times. The gene calls are TRBV11-1 and TRBJ2-7; 8 positions match TRBD1. J was trimmed by 7 bases and V by 5 bases; bases with no gene match: 10. This CDR3 contains 14 residues. Germline V lookup: CDR1 SGHAT, CDR2 FQDESV (reference sequence). The CDR3 loop reads CASSSWTGRIEQYF. Written as DNA, the CDR3 is TGTGCCAGCAGCAGTTGGACAGGGCGAATTGAGCAGTACTTC.

The rearrangement uses TRBV12-3 or TRBV12-4 and TRBJ1-1; tentatively, D is TRBD1 (5 bases). The CDR3 length is 14 residues. V was trimmed by 6 bases and J by 0 bases, leaving 11 bases between them. CDR3 amino acids: CASRRDGVNTEAFF. In nucleotides, the CDR3 is TGTGCCAGCAGACGGGACGGGGTGAACACTGAAGCTTTCTTT.

This clonotype was observed a handful of times. The J gene is TRBJ2-3, the V gene TRBV29-1; 13 positions agree with TRBD2. The CDR3 is 17 amino acids. Trimming removed 5 bases from V and 4 bases from J; junction bases left unmatched: 12. CDR1 and CDR2 from the germline V gene are SQVTM and ANQGSEA. The chain's CDR3 is CSVSRIRTSGGADTQYF. CDR3 nucleotides: TGCAGCGTTTCAAGGATTAGGACTAGCGGGGGTGCAGATACGCAGTATTTT.

This clonotype was seen a few times. CDR3 nucleotides: TGTGCCAGCAGTTTCGAAACAGGGGGCTATGGCTACACCTTC. Translation: CASSFETGGYGYTF. The J gene is TRBJ1-2, the V gene TRBV12-3 or TRBV12-4; 8 nucleotides line up with TRBD1. J lost 4 bases, V lost 3 bases, and 4 bases had no gene match. The CDR3 sequence is 14 residues long.

The sample holds a few counts of this clonotype. The chain uses TRBV3-1 and TRBJ2-7; D uncertain. Germline lookup yields CDR1 LGHDT and CDR2 YNNKEL (reference sequence). The CDR3 is 12 residues long. The V gene lost 2 bases and the J gene lost 7 bases, with 9 bases spanning the gap. This CDR3 is CASSQSVGEQYV. CDR3 coding DNA: TGTGCCAGCAGCCAATCGGTAGGGGAGCAGTACGTC.

This clonotype was recorded at least ten times. The chain is built from TRBV6-2 or TRBV6-3 and TRBJ2-4; the match to TRBD2 covers 7 bases. The CDR3 extends over 19 amino acids. V lost 2 bases to trimming and J lost 6 bases; unmatched junction nucleotides: 19. From germline, CDR1 is MNHEY and CDR2 SVGEGT. The CDR3 loop is CASSYPSLGRGSFGNIQYF. DNA of the CDR3: TGTGCCAGCAGTTACCCGTCCCTCGGGCGGGGGAGTTTCGGAAACATTCAGTACTTC.

In this sample, this clonotype turned up a few times. This rearrangement joins TRBV7-8 to TRBJ1-3; D is unresolved. The CDR3 length is 13 residues. Germline CDR1 is SGHVS and CDR2 is FQNEAQ. V shed 6 bases and J shed 4 bases, with 10 bases lying between them. Here the CDR3 DNA reads TGTGCCAGCAGTCCTTTTTCGGGAAACACCATATATTTT. Its translation is CASSPFSGNTIYF.